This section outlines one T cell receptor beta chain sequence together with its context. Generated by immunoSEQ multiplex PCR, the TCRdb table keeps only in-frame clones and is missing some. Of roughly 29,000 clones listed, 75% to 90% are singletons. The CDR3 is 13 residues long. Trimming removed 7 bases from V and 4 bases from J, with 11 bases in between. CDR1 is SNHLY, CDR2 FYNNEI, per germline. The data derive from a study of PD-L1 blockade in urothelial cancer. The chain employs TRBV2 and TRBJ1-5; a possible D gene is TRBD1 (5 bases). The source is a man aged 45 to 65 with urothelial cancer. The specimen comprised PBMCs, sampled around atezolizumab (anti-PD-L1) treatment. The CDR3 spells CASKGAVNQPQHF. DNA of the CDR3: TGTGCCAGCAAAGGGGCAGTAAATCAGCCCCAGCATTTT.